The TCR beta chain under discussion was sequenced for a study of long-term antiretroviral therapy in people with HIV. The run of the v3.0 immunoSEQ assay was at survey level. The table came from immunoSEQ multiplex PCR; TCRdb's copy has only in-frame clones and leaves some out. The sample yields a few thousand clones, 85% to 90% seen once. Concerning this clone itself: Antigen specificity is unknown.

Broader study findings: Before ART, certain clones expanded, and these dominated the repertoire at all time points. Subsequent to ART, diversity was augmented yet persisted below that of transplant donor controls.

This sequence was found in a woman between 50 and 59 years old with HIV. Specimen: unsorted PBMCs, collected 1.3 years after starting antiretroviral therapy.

The CDR3 DNA reads as TGCAGCGTTGCGTACAGGGTGAACACTGAAGCTTTCTTT. Amino acids: CSVAYRVNTEAFF. The chain is built from TRBV29-1 and TRBJ1-1; D possibly corresponds to TRBD1 (6 bases). The germline CDR1 and CDR2 sequences are SQVTM and ANQGSEA. V lost 4 bases to trimming and J lost 0 bases, with 9 bases between them. This CDR3 comprises 13 residues.